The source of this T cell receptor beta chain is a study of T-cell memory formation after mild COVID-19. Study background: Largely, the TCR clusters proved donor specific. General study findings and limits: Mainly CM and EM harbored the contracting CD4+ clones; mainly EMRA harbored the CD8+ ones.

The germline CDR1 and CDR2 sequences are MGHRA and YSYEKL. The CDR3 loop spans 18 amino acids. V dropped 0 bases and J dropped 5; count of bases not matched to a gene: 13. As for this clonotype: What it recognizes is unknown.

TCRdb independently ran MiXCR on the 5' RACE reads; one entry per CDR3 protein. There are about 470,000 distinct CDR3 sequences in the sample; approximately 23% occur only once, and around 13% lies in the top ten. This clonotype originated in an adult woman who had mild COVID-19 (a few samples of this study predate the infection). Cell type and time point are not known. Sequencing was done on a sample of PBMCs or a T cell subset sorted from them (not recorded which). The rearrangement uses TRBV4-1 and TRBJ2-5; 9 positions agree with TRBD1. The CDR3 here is CASSQEAGSRDRAETQYF. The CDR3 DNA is TGCGCCAGCAGCCAAGAGGCGGGGTCCCGGGACAGGGCGGAGACCCAGTACTTC.